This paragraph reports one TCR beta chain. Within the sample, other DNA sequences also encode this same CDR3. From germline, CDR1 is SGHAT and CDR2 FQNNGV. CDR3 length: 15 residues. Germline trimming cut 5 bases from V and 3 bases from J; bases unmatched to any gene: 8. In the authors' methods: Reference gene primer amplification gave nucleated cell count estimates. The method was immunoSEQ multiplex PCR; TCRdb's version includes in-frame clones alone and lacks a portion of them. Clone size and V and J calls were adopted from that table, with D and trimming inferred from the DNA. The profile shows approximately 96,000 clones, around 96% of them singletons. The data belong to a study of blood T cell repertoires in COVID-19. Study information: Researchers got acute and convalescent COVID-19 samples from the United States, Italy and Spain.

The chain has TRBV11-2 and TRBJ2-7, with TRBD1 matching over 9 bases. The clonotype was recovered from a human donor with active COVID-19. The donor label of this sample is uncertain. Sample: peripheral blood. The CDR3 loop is CASSRSGTGLYEQYF. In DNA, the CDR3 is TGTGCCAGCAGCCGATCCGGGACAGGGCTCTACGAGCAGTACTTC.